A single sample gave rise to the 16 T cell receptor beta chains below, sequenced in a study of identical twins. TCRdb reprocessed the 5' RACE reads with MiXCR, giving one entry per CDR3 protein. The sample holds some 1,700,000 distinct CDR3 sequences, about 30% seen once. Sequencing was carried out using cord blood. The receptors stem from a newborn girl in good health.

The table lists this clonotype with many counts. V is TRBV11-2 and J is TRBJ2-1, with TRBD2 matching 7 bases. CDR3 size: 14 residues. From germline, CDR1 is SGHAT and CDR2 FQNNGV. With 4 bases clipped from V and 4 bases from J, the junction kept 4 bases outside the gene matches. In DNA form, the CDR3 reads TGTGCCAGCAGCTCGGGACTACCTTACAATGAGCAGTTCTTC. Residues: CASSSGLPYNEQFF.

This clonotype was counted at least ten times. Here the CDR3 reads CASSRAALSYNEQFF. The CDR3 DNA follows: TGTGCCAGCAGCCGAGCGGCTCTCTCCTACAATGAGCAGTTCTTC. This chain links TRBV3-1 with TRBJ2-1, with D perhaps TRBD2 (5 bases). Germline CDR1 reads LGHDT; CDR2 reads YNNKEL (reference sequence). Between the trimmed V and J ends, which lost 4 bases and 0 bases, there was a span of 10 bases. The CDR3 totals 15 residues.

This clonotype has more than one count but fewer than ten. This rearrangement joins TRBV5-6 to TRBJ2-3; no reliable D call. CDR3 length: 15 amino acids. Germline CDR1 and CDR2: SGHDT and YYEEEE. V was trimmed by 0 bases and J by 1 base, leaving 9 bases between them. CDR3 nucleotides: TGTGCCAGCAGCTTGGAGGCGTCACGCACAGATACGCAGTATTTT. It is translated as CASSLEASRTDTQYF. The entire variable domain, with the rest obtained from reference TRBV5-6 and TRBJ2-3, is as follows: DAGVTQSPTHLIKTRGQQVTLRCSPKSGHDTVSWYQQALGQGPQFIFQYYEEEERQRGNFPDRFSGHQFPNYSSELNVNALLLGDSALYLCASSLEASRTDTQYFGPGTRLTVL.

The gene calls are TRBV5-1 and TRBJ2-7; D is perhaps TRBD2 (5 bases). The DNA end is a closer match to TRBJ2-5, so the J assignment may be wrong. This CDR3 has 16 amino acids. Germline V CDR1 and CDR2: SGHRS, YFSETQ. In DNA, the CDR3 is TGCGCCAGCAGCTTGGCCCACGGTTCCGGAGGAGAGACCCAGTACTTC. Translation: CASSLAHGSGGETQYF.

This chain connects TRBV5-1 to TRBJ2-7, with 9 nucleotides matching TRBD2. J gave up 7 bases and V 4 bases, and 12 bases lay outside the gene matches. The CDR3 contains 15 residues. Per germline, CDR1 SGHRS and CDR2 YFSETQ. The CDR3, as DNA: TGCGCCAGCAGCGTCCCTAGCGGGGTCTACAATGAGCAGTACTTC. Its translation: CASSVPSGVYNEQYF.

This chain uses TRBV7-2 with TRBJ1-2, with 9 bases that match TRBD1. The CDR3 covers 14 residues. Germline trimming cut 5 bases from V and 8 bases from J; bases unmatched to any gene: 9. From germline, CDR1 is SGHTA and CDR2 FQGNSA. CDR3 sequence (DNA): TGTGCCAGCAGCCGTCCAAACAGGGGGCAAGGCTACACCTTC. It is translated as CASSRPNRGQGYTF.

This clonotype was recorded at least ten times. J is TRBJ1-1 and V is TRBV27, with D maybe TRBD1 (5 bases). The CDR3 sequence is 14 residues long. V was shortened by 8 bases and J by 4 bases, with 17 bases between the two germline ends. Per germline, CDR1 MNHEY and CDR2 SMNVEV (reference sequence). CDR3 in DNA: TGTGCCAGCTGTATCACTGGGGGGATCACTGAAGCTTTCTTT. This encodes CASCITGGITEAFF.

V gene TRBV27 combines with J gene TRBJ1-5; no reliable D call. Germline loops: CDR1 MNHEY, CDR2 SMNVEV (reference sequence). Trimming cost V 8 bases and J 15 bases, with 14 bases left between them. The CDR3 length is 10 residues. The CDR3 loop reads CASGNSRLHF. The CDR3 DNA is TGTGCCAGCGGGAACAGCCGGCTGCATTTT.

V is TRBV5-1 and J is TRBJ2-2; TRBD2 agrees at 8 bases. The CDR3 is 15 residues long. Germline loops: CDR1 SGHRS, CDR2 YFSETQ. The junction had 4 bases not matched to a gene; V was cut back by 4 bases and J by 2 bases. The CDR3 coding sequence is TGCGCCAGCAGCCGAGGGACTAGTAACACCGGGGAGCTGTTTTTT. It is translated as CASSRGTSNTGELFF.

Ten or more counts support this clonotype. This rearrangement joins TRBV5-1 to TRBJ1-2; D call uncertain. Germline V CDR1 and CDR2: SGHRS, YFSETQ. The CDR3 sequence is 13 residues long. Between the trimmed V and J ends, which lost 0 bases and 3 bases, there was a span of 6 bases. The CDR3 DNA follows: TGCGCCAGCAGCTTGGCCGATTACTATGGCTACACCTTC. It specifies CASSLADYYGYTF.

This clonotype was seen more than once but under ten times. The chain couples TRBV9 to TRBJ2-7, with D possibly matching TRBD2 (6 bases). The germline V gene has CDR1 SGDLS and CDR2 YYNGEE. The ends were cut back, 0 bases at V and 0 bases at J, with 10 bases in the middle. CDR3 length equals 15 residues. The CDR3 reads CASSVALAPSYEQYF. CDR3 bases: TGTGCCAGCAGCGTAGCACTAGCTCCCTCCTACGAGCAGTACTTC.

The chain links TRBV15 to TRBJ2-3; no firm D call. Per germline, CDR1 LNHNV and CDR2 YYDKDF (reference sequence). Trimming pared 3 bases from V and 0 bases from J, leaving 13 bases between. The CDR3 consists of 16 residues. This CDR3 is CATSRETLGSTDTQYF. For the CDR3, the DNA is TGTGCCACCAGCAGGGAAACGCTTGGGAGCACAGATACGCAGTATTTT. Full variable domain (missing parts from reference TRBV15 and TRBJ2-3): DAMVIQNPRYQVTQFGKPVTLSCSQTLNHNVMYWYQQKSSQAPKLLFHYYDKDFNNEADTPDNFQSRRPNTSFCFLDIRSPGLGDTAMYLCATSRETLGSTDTQYFGPGTRLTVL.

This clonotype was counted a few times. The genes are TRBV20-1 and TRBJ1-4; D unclear. Trimming left V 1 base short and J 5 bases short, with 8 bases between. Germline CDR1 reads DFQATT; CDR2 reads SNEGSKA (reference sequence). The CDR3 runs 13 residues. The CDR3 nucleotides read TGCAGTGCTAGAGGGACGGTAAATGAAAAACTGTTTTTT. Translated: CSARGTVNEKLFF.

This clonotype was seen a few times. This chain uses TRBV7-2 with TRBJ2-1; D is undetermined. Per the germline V gene, CDR1 is SGHTA and CDR2 is FQGNSA. V was clipped by 5 bases and J by 2 bases, with 16 bases between them. The CDR3 loop spans 16 amino acids. The CDR3 DNA follows: TGTGCCAGCAGCAATTTAGGTCGACTCCCCTACAATGAGCAGTTCTTC. It codes for CASSNLGRLPYNEQFF. The entire variable domain, with the rest obtained from reference TRBV7-2 and TRBJ2-1, is as follows: GAGVSQSPSNKVTEKGKDVELRCDPISGHTALYWYRQSLGQGLEFLIYFQGNSAPDKSGLPSDRFSAERTGGSVSTLTIQRTQQEDSAVYLCASSNLGRLPYNEQFFGPGTRLTVL.

The CDR3 spells CASRSDRAEAFF. The CDR3 DNA is TGTGCCAGCAGATCAGACAGGGCGGAGGCTTTCTTT. The chain employs TRBV6-6 and TRBJ1-1, with 7 bases that match TRBD1. The junction had 9 bases not matched to a gene; V was cut back by 6 bases and J by 11 bases. Germline CDR1 is MNHNY and CDR2 is SVGAGI (reference sequence). CDR3 length: 12 residues.

V and J are TRBV2 and TRBJ2-1, with 12 bases aligning to TRBD2. The CDR3 runs to 15 residues. Germline-derived CDR1 and CDR2 are SNHLY and FYNNEI. Losses at the gene ends were 6 bases for V and 6 bases for J; bases not matched to a gene: 6. CDR3 amino acids: CASRLSSGGANEQFF. In DNA, the CDR3 is TGTGCCAGCAGATTATCTAGCGGGGGGGCCAATGAGCAGTTCTTC. The variable domain in full, completed from reference TRBV2 and TRBJ2-1, reads EPEVTQTPSHQVTQMGQEVILRCVPISNHLYFYWYRQILGQKVEFLVSFYNNEISEKSEIFDDQFSVERPDGSNFTLKIRSTKLEDSAMYFCASRLSSGGANEQFFGPGTRLTVL.